The text below deals with one TCR beta chain. These data come from a study of T cells after yellow fever vaccination. For TCR, cDNA came from 5'RACE template switching, which added a universal primer site and UMIs. TCRdb reprocessed the 5' RACE reads with MiXCR, giving one entry per CDR3 protein. The sample shows 150,000 to 200,000 distinct CDR3 sequences, almost 7% of them seen only once. Germline loops: CDR1 MNHEY, CDR2 SMNVEV (reference sequence). The CDR3 runs to 13 residues. Trimming left V 8 bases short and J 2 bases short, with 13 bases between. This receptor was identified in a young man who received the YFV17D yellow fever vaccine. This sequence joins TRBV27 and TRBJ2-7; D gene unclear. This material consisted of CD4+ T cells sorted from PBMCs, taken less than 6 days after the first yellow fever vaccination. CDR3 coding DNA: TGTGCCAGCGGGAAGTACACCACCTACGAGCAGTACTTC. This sequence encodes CASGKYTTYEQYF.